Listed here is a single TCR beta chain. The assay was immunoSEQ multiplex PCR, and TCRdb's table has in-frame clones only and misses some. The table records about 200,000 clones, more than 75% of them present only once. The record originates from a study of blood T cell repertoires in COVID-19. Per germline, CDR1 SGHDT and CDR2 YYEEEE. This CDR3 has 15 amino acids. V shed 0 bases and J 6 bases; nucleotides not matched to a gene: 1. The source is a man aged 40-50 years with acute COVID-19. The chain has TRBV5-6 and TRBJ2-4; TRBD2 matches 12 bases. Source material: PBMCs or T cells enriched from blood (not recorded which). In DNA form, the CDR3 reads TGTGCCAGCAGCTTGGGACTAGCGGGAGTAAACATTCAGTACTTC. It is translated as CASSLGLAGVNIQYF.